These 29 T cell receptor beta chains originate from one sample sequenced in a study of technical replicates of blood from a few donors. The method was immunoSEQ multiplex PCR; TCRdb's version includes in-frame clones alone and lacks a portion of them. Counted here are under 110,000 clones, around 96% occurring once; the ten biggest clones make up approximately 0.2%. Sequenced input: T cells isolated from PBMCs. Receptor source: a human donor in good health.

V is TRBV6-1 and J is TRBJ2-5; 11 bases align to TRBD1. The CDR3 is 15 amino acids. V was pared by 8 bases and J by 2 bases, with 7 bases of the junction left unmatched. Looked up from germline, CDR1 is MNHNS and CDR2 is SASEGT. CDR3: CASARWDRGQETQYF. Written as DNA, the CDR3 is TGTGCCAGCGCCCGCTGGGACAGGGGGCAAGAGACCCAGTACTTC.

V gene TRBV19 combines with J gene TRBJ2-1, with 7 bases matching TRBD2. CDR3 length: 15 amino acids. The germline V gene has CDR1 LNHDA and CDR2 SQIVND (reference sequence). J gave up 2 bases and V 3 bases, and 4 bases lay outside the gene matches. CDR3 loop: CASSITSDPYNEQFF. Written as DNA, the CDR3 is TGTGCCAGTAGTATTACTAGCGACCCCTACAATGAGCAGTTCTTC.

J is TRBJ2-7 and V is TRBV7-9; 8 positions agree with TRBD1. After removal of 4 bases from V and 4 bases from J, the junction contained 12 bases not matched to a gene. This CDR3 is built from 16 residues. Germline V gives CDR1 SEHNR, CDR2 FQNEAQ (reference sequence). The CDR3 bases are TGTGCCAGCAGCTCAACTCCCTACAGGGGGAGGTACGAGCAGTACTTC. It yields the protein CASSSTPYRGRYEQYF.

This clone has a handful of counts. The sample holds other DNA sequences that translate to the same CDR3. The chain recombines TRBV5-1 with TRBJ1-1; tentative D call: TRBD1 (6 bases). The CDR3 has 14 residues. V lost 0 bases to trimming and J lost 0 bases, with 6 bases between them. CDR1 is SGHRS and CDR2 is YFSETQ in the germline V gene. This CDR3 is CASSLGQVNTEAFF. DNA of the CDR3: TGCGCCAGCAGCTTGGGACAGGTGAACACTGAAGCTTTCTTT.

This clone was seen just once. The genes are TRBV30 and TRBJ2-7; D possibly corresponds to TRBD1 (6 bases). Per germline, CDR1 GTSNPN and CDR2 SVGIG (reference sequence). The CDR3 runs 11 residues. V was clipped by 6 bases and J by 1 base, with 7 bases between them. CDR3 residues: CACGQSYEQYF. The CDR3 DNA sequence: TGTGCCTGTGGACAGTCCTACGAGCAGTACTTC.

V gene TRBV11-2 combines with J gene TRBJ1-1, with D unclear. V gave up 5 bases and J gave up 6 bases, with 13 bases separating them. There are 13 residues in the CDR3. Germline CDR1 SGHAT, CDR2 FQNNGV. The CDR3 DNA follows: TGTGCCAGCAGCGTCGCTTGGGGAGCTGAAGCTTTCTTT. It encodes CASSVAWGAEAFF.

The rearrangement uses TRBV6-1 and TRBJ1-6, with 7 bases identical to TRBD1. The germline V gene has CDR1 MNHNS and CDR2 SASEGT. The V gene end was trimmed by 4 bases and the J gene end by 7 bases; junction bases not matched to a gene: 7. CDR3 length equals 15 residues. The CDR3 DNA follows: TGTGCCAGCAGTGTAAGGGGACAGCGAAATTCACCCCTCCACTTT. Its translation is CASSVRGQRNSPLHF.

This chain connects TRBV29-1 to TRBJ2-2; TRBD2 matches 7 bases. CDR1 SQVTM and CDR2 ANQGSEA come from the germline V gene. The CDR3 is 14 residues long. V shed 7 bases, J shed 7 bases, and the junction held 12 bases outside the gene matches. This CDR3 is CSGAGTKKGGELFF. The DNA for the CDR3 is TGCAGCGGCGCCGGGACTAAAAAGGGCGGGGAGCTGTTTTTT.

The chain has TRBV12-5 and TRBJ2-3; the D gene is possibly TRBD2 (7 bases). CDR1 and CDR2 from the germline V gene are LGHNT and FRNRAP. Deletions cut 2 bases from V and 0 bases from J, with 18 bases between. This CDR3 contains 18 residues. The CDR3 spells CASGLFRTGGLSTDTQYF. The CDR3 DNA sequence: TGTGCTAGTGGTTTGTTTAGAACCGGGGGGCTGAGCACAGATACGCAGTATTTT.

This clone was picked up one time. The gene calls are TRBV27 and TRBJ1-1, with a possible D match to TRBD1 (5 bases). The CDR3 spans 14 residues. V lost 0 bases and J 2 bases, leaving 7 bases between the germline ends. From germline, CDR1 is MNHEY and CDR2 SMNVEV (reference sequence). The CDR3 DNA follows: TGTGCCAGCAGTTTATCAAGGGGAAACACTGAAGCTTTCTTT. Protein product: CASSLSRGNTEAFF.

This clone was seen just once. The chain has TRBV27 and TRBJ2-7; 11 bases map to TRBD1. The CDR3 sequence is 14 residues long. CDR1 is MNHEY, CDR2 SMNVEV, per germline (reference sequence). V lost 6 bases, J lost 6 bases, and 7 bases stayed unmatched. CDR3 DNA sequence: TGTGCCAGCAGCCAAGGGACAGGGGGAGGCGAGCAGTACTTC. Translating it yields CASSQGTGGGEQYF.

V is TRBV7-9 and J is TRBJ2-7; 7 bases match TRBD1. From germline, CDR1 is SEHNR and CDR2 FQNEAQ (reference sequence). J was trimmed by 0 bases and V by 5 bases; bases with no gene match: 7. The CDR3 is made up of 15 amino acids. The CDR3 region has the DNA TGTGCCAGCAGCCGCGGACAGGTGAGCTCCTACGAGCAGTACTTC. It translates to CASSRGQVSSYEQYF.

The V gene is TRBV19, the J gene TRBJ2-1; 9 bases align to TRBD2. The germline V gene encodes CDR1 LNHDA and CDR2 SQIVND (reference sequence). The CDR3 has 15 amino acids. J was trimmed by 7 bases and V by 5 bases; bases with no gene match: 9. Here the CDR3 DNA reads TGTGCCAGTAGTCAAGGGACTAGCTCACTTAATGAGCAGTTCTTC. It translates to CASSQGTSSLNEQFF.

The J gene is TRBJ1-1, the V gene TRBV7-2, with a tentative D call TRBD1 (6 bases). V was cut by 5 bases and J by 5 bases, with 12 bases left in between. The V gene's germline CDR1 is SGHTA and CDR2 FQGNSA. The CDR3 sequence is 13 residues long. The CDR3 coding sequence is TGTGCCAGCAGCAGACGACAGGAAACTGAAGCTTTCTTT. Its protein is CASSRRQETEAFF.

The J gene is TRBJ2-1, the V gene TRBV7-9; TRBD1 aligns across 8 bases. Germline V gene data show CDR1 as SEHNR and CDR2 as FQNEAQ (reference sequence). V shed 9 bases, J shed 7 bases, and the junction held 5 bases outside the gene matches. The length of the CDR3 is 12 residues. CDR3 in DNA: TGTGCCAGATCGGGACAGGATAATGAGCAGTTCTTC. Translating it yields CARSGQDNEQFF.

The V gene is TRBV11-3, the J gene TRBJ2-7; 12 bases match TRBD1. The ends lost 5 bases at V and 4 bases at J; junction bases unmatched: 3. The CDR3 length is 14 residues. Germline V lookup: CDR1 SGHNT, CDR2 YENEEA. The CDR3 loop is CASSQGQGAYEQYF. The CDR3 bases are TGTGCCAGCAGCCAGGGACAGGGGGCGTACGAGCAGTACTTC.

CDR3 loop: CASSLIAGLDTQYF. As DNA, the CDR3 is TGTGCCAGCAGTTTAATAGCGGGACTAGATACGCAGTATTTT. This sequence joins TRBV27 and TRBJ2-3, with 8 bases aligning to TRBD2. The CDR3 length is 14 residues. J lost 5 bases, V lost 2 bases, and 3 bases had no gene match. Per germline, CDR1 MNHEY and CDR2 SMNVEV (reference sequence).

The chain has TRBV4-1 and TRBJ2-1; 9 nucleotides line up with TRBD2. This CDR3 has 18 residues. The V and J ends lost 3 bases and 6 bases, in that order; junction bases with no gene match: 15. Germline V gene sequence: CDR1 MGHRA, CDR2 YSYEKL. CDR3 sequence (DNA): TGCGCCAGCAGCCAGGACCCCCGCGGGCTAGCGGGATCCAATGAGCAGTTCTTC. It translates to CASSQDPRGLAGSNEQFF.

This chain links TRBV30 with TRBJ1-1; D is undetermined. The germline V gene has CDR1 GTSNPN and CDR2 SVGIG (reference sequence). This CDR3 has 11 residues. Deletions cut 3 bases from V and 11 bases from J, with 13 bases between. CDR3 DNA: TGTGCCTGGAGAGCGGTCTCGTGGGCTTTCTTT. Residues: CAWRAVSWAFF.

The genes are TRBV10-3 and TRBJ2-1; TRBD2 matches at 7 bases. Germline loops: CDR1 ENHRY, CDR2 SYGVKD. The V and J ends lost 6 bases and 2 bases, in that order; junction bases with no gene match: 10. The CDR3 extends over 16 amino acids. The CDR3 sequence: CAIRTRPSGAYNEQFF. For the CDR3, the DNA is TGTGCCATCAGGACCCGCCCTAGCGGAGCCTACAATGAGCAGTTCTTC.

V gene TRBV7-2 combines with J gene TRBJ2-7; TRBD2 agrees at 8 bases. The V gene end was trimmed by 5 bases and the J gene end by 2 bases; junction bases not matched to a gene: 2. CDR1 is SGHTA and CDR2 is FQGNSA in the germline V gene. This CDR3 spans 13 amino acids. The DNA of the CDR3 is TGTGCCAGCAGCCCGGGGGGGGCCTACGAGCAGTACTTC. Amino acid sequence: CASSPGGAYEQYF.

V gene TRBV30 combines with J gene TRBJ1-1; D is undetermined. The V end was cut by 0 bases, the J end by 5 bases, with 10 bases between. The CDR3 runs to 13 residues. Germline CDR1 GTSNPN, CDR2 SVGIG (reference sequence). CDR3 bases: TGTGCCTGGAGTGTTGGGCGTGGAACTGAAGCTTTCTTT. Protein: CAWSVGRGTEAFF.

The chain joins TRBV13 to TRBJ2-7, with D maybe TRBD1 (7 bases). With 5 bases removed from V and 5 bases from J, the gap between germline ends came to 28 bases. The germline CDR1 and CDR2 sequences are PRHDT and FYEKMQ (reference sequence). The CDR3 loop spans 18 amino acids. The CDR3 loop reads CASSHTYRGGHSIDEQYF. CDR3 in DNA: TGTGCCAGCAGCCACACCTACAGGGGAGGTCATTCTATCGACGAGCAGTACTTC.

This clone was observed once. The V call is TRBV6-1, the J call TRBJ2-2; D unresolved. The CDR3 is 13 amino acids. Germline V CDR1 and CDR2: MNHNS, SASEGT. Trimming pared 1 base from V and 5 bases from J, leaving 5 bases between. The CDR3 region has the DNA TGTGCCAGCAGTGAAGTTCTAACCGGGGAGCTGTTTTTT. Its protein product is CASSEVLTGELFF.

V usage is TRBV18 and J usage is TRBJ1-3; D is possibly TRBD1 (6 bases). Germline V CDR1 and CDR2: KGHSH, LQKENI. The CDR3 totals 14 residues. Trimming pared 2 bases from V and 4 bases from J, leaving 9 bases between. CDR3: CASSPAGAGNTIYF. CDR3 coding DNA: TGTGCCAGCTCACCAGCGGGGGCCGGAAACACCATATATTTT.

The CDR3 DNA reads TGCAGCGTCATCTTGGACAGACCAACGGGTACGCAGTATTTT. Encoded protein: CSVILDRPTGTQYF. V and J are TRBV29-1 and TRBJ2-3; maybe TRBD1 (6 bases). The V end was cut by 6 bases, the J end by 8 bases, with 21 bases between. The CDR3 loop spans 14 amino acids. Germline CDR1 and CDR2: SQVTM and ANQGSEA.

This sequence joins TRBV2 and TRBJ2-5; a possible D gene is TRBD1 (6 bases). Germline loops: CDR1 SNHLY, CDR2 FYNNEI. The CDR3 has 15 residues. Trimming shortened V by 3 bases and J by 5 bases, and 16 bases separated the two germline ends. DNA of the CDR3: TGTGCCAGCAGTGAGCCCGTGGGGACACTTGAGACCCAGTACTTC. Translation: CASSEPVGTLETQYF.

The chain combines TRBV9 with TRBJ1-5; TRBD1 is a possible D gene (6 bases). Trimming removed 4 bases at V and 2 bases at J, with 13 bases between. Germline CDR1 reads SGDLS; CDR2 reads YYNGEE. The CDR3 is made up of 15 amino acids. Here the CDR3 reads CASSTTGIGNQPQHF. The CDR3 DNA sequence: TGTGCCAGCAGCACCACAGGGATCGGCAATCAGCCCCAGCATTTT. The full variable domain, rest sourced from reference TRBV9 and TRBJ1-5, is DSGVTQTPKHLITATGQRVTLRCSPRSGDLSVYWYQQSLDQGLQFLIQYYNGEERAKGNILERFSAQQFPDLHSELNLSSLELGDSALYFCASSTTGIGNQPQHFGDGTRLSIL.

This rearrangement joins TRBV10-3 to TRBJ2-7; 7 bases are a match to TRBD1. This CDR3 is 15 amino acids long. The germline gives CDR1 ENHRY, CDR2 SYGVKD. Trimming removed 8 bases from V and 2 bases from J; junction bases left unmatched: 12. This chain's CDR3 is CAIGEPQGTAYEQYF. The CDR3 DNA reads as TGTGCCATCGGCGAGCCGCAAGGGACAGCCTACGAGCAGTACTTC.